Presented here are 4 T cell receptor beta chains from one specimen sequenced in a study of blood T cell repertoires in COVID-19. Here immunoSEQ multiplex PCR was the method, and the copy in TCRdb shows in-frame clones only, minus some. The sample has hundreds of thousands of clones; about 86% are singletons. Sequenced material: peripheral blood. The origin of the receptors is a man older than 75 with acute or convalescent COVID-19.

The genes are TRBV5-1 and TRBJ2-7; 9 nucleotides match TRBD1. Germline-derived CDR1 and CDR2 are SGHRS and YFSETQ. The CDR3 length is 14 residues. The ends lost 4 bases at V and 4 bases at J; junction bases unmatched: 6. CDR3 in amino acids: CASSVGTGRYEQYF. CDR3 coding DNA: TGCGCCAGCAGCGTGGGGACAGGGAGGTACGAGCAGTACTTC.

The chain joins TRBV5-1 to TRBJ2-3, with 14 bases aligning to TRBD2. The CDR3 spans 17 residues. Losses at the gene ends were 4 bases for V and 7 bases for J; bases not matched to a gene: 11. Germline V gene sequence: CDR1 SGHRS, CDR2 YFSETQ. The DNA for the CDR3 is TGCGCCAGCAGCCAGGGGACTAGCGGGAGCAGGAGAAATACGCAGTATTTT. Amino acids: CASSQGTSGSRRNTQYF.

J is TRBJ2-5 and V is TRBV27, with D unresolved. Germline assignment: CDR1 MNHEY and CDR2 SMNVEV (reference sequence). Trimming removed 7 bases from V and 2 bases from J, with 14 bases in between. The CDR3 is 14 amino acids. The CDR3 DNA is TGTGCCAGCAAGAAACCAGGCCCTCAAGAGACCCAGTACTTC. It translates to CASKKPGPQETQYF.

The V and J genes are TRBV24-1 and TRBJ2-2; 10 bases line up with TRBD1. The CDR3 loop spans 17 amino acids. Losses at the gene ends were 5 bases for V and 2 bases for J; bases not matched to a gene: 7. Germline CDR1 and CDR2: KGHDR and SFDVKD. This CDR3 is CATSAQGQGRNTGELFF. In nucleotides, the CDR3 is TGTGCCACCAGTGCTCAGGGACAGGGGCGCAACACCGGGGAGCTGTTTTTT.